This record looks at one TCR beta chain sequence and its context. Its matching antigen is unknown. With 3 bases clipped from V and 2 bases from J, the junction kept 0 bases outside the gene matches. The germline gives CDR1 SGHTA, CDR2 FQGNSA. The CDR3 runs to 14 residues. This entry belongs to a study of cytomegalovirus exposure and HLA in healthy donors. Study as a whole: The roughly 120 million unique TCR beta sequences, from about 179 million T cells, were found by an earlier analysis.

Overall study results and limits: TCR beta chains numbering some 150 were designated cytomegalovirus-associated.

The PCR had 60 Vbeta and 13 Jbeta primers. Sequenced by immunoSEQ multiplex PCR; TCRdb stores in-frame clones only, minus some. The sample has around 92,000 clones; 65% to 85% are singletons. The chain recombines TRBV7-2 with TRBJ2-1; 8 nucleotides line up with TRBD2. The receptor was isolated from a girl under 10 years old in good health and CMV-seropositive. Sequenced: PBMCs. The CDR3 region has the DNA TGTGCCAGCAGCTTGGGACTAGCCTACAATGAGCAGTTCTTC. Its translation: CASSLGLAYNEQFF.